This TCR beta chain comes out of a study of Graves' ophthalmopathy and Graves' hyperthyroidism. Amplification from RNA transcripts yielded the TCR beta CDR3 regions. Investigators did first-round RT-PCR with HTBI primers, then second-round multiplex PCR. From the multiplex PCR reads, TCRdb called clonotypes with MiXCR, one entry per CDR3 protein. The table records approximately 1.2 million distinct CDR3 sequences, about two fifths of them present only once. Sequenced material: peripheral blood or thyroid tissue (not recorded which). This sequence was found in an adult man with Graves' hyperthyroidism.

CDR3 region: CASSPRNGDGYTF. CDR3 DNA: TGTGCCAGCAGCCCAAGAAATGGGGACGGCTACACCTTC. The chain carries TRBV7-8 and TRBJ1-2, with D possibly being TRBD1 (5 bases). CDR3 size: 13 residues. CDR1 and CDR2 (germline): SGHVS, FQNEAQ. V was cut by 5 bases and J by 8 bases, with 15 bases left in between.